A selection of T cell receptor beta chains follows, all from one sample in a study of T-cell memory formation after mild COVID-19. MiXCR was run by TCRdb on the 5' RACE reads, yielding one entry per CDR3 protein. Among a few hundred thousand distinct CDR3 sequences, around 27% were seen once, and the ten largest hold 13%. The sequenced material came from PBMCs or a T cell subset sorted from them (not recorded which). These TCRs come from an adult woman who had mild COVID-19 (a few samples of this study predate the infection). Cell type and time point are not known. The CDR3 runs from the conserved cysteine through the conserved F or W. The D gene is left open where the match is weak. A clone size is listed for some rows: how often the clone was seen (once, few, many), or a class if it is expanded.

J: TRBJ1-6; length: 15; size: NA; D: NA; V: TRBV9; CDR3: CASSVEAAKESPLHF; DNA: TGTGCCAGCAGCGTAGAGGCGGCTAAGGAATCACCCCTCCACTTT
J: TRBJ2-7; length: 15; size: few; D: NA; V: TRBV7-8; CDR3: CASTVQYPGYYEQYF; DNA: TGTGCCAGCACTGTTCAGTATCCGGGTTACTACGAGCAGTACTTC
J: TRBJ2-1; length: 13; size: few; D: NA; V: TRBV12-3/TRBV12-4; CDR3: CASSFLSGPEQFF; DNA: TGTGCCAGCAGTTTTTTGTCCGGGCCTGAGCAGTTCTTC
J: TRBJ2-7; length: 14; size: many; D: TRBD1; V: TRBV4-1; CDR3: CASSRRDRDYEQYF; DNA: TGCGCCAGCAGCCGCCGGGACAGGGACTACGAGCAGTACTTC
J: TRBJ2-1; length: 15; size: few; D: TRBD2; V: TRBV29-1; CDR3: CSVVSGTSSYNEQFF; DNA: TGCAGCGTCGTGAGCGGGACCAGCTCCTACAATGAGCAGTTCTTC
J: TRBJ2-7; length: 14; size: few; D: TRBD1; V: TRBV12-3/TRBV12-4; CDR3: CASTRDRGSYEQYF; DNA: TGTGCCAGCACCCGGGACAGGGGCTCTTACGAGCAGTACTTC
J: TRBJ2-3; length: 18; size: many; D: TRBD2; V: TRBV4-2; CDR3: CASSRGSSGTSGEDTQYF; DNA: TGTGCCAGCAGCCGCGGAAGCTCCGGGACTAGCGGGGAAGATACGCAGTATTTT
J: TRBJ2-5; length: 16; size: NA; D: NA; V: TRBV5-1; CDR3: CASSLDGLGGQETQYF; DNA: TGCGCCAGCAGCTTGGATGGCCTCGGGGGCCAAGAGACCCAGTACTTC
J: TRBJ1-1; length: 14; size: few; D: TRBD1; V: TRBV5-1; CDR3: CASSRTLQGIEAFF; DNA: TGCGCCAGCAGCCGAACGTTACAGGGGATTGAAGCTTTCTTT
J: TRBJ2-3; length: 16; size: NA; D: NA; V: TRBV5-1; CDR3: CASSLNTGGGTDTQYF; DNA: TGCGCCAGCAGCTTGAACACAGGAGGTGGTACAGATACGCAGTATTTT
J: TRBJ2-7; length: 13; size: NA; D: NA; V: TRBV25-1; CDR3: CASSNWVRREQYF; DNA: TGTGCCAGCAGTAATTGGGTTAGGAGAGAGCAGTACTTC
J: TRBJ1-1; length: 12; size: NA; D: NA; V: TRBV5-4; CDR3: CASTSWGTEAFF; DNA: TGTGCCAGCACCTCTTGGGGTACTGAAGCTTTCTTT
J: TRBJ1-1; length: 18; size: NA; D: TRBD1; V: TRBV18; CDR3: CASSPINQGQALNTEAFF; DNA: TGTGCCAGCTCACCGATAAATCAGGGACAGGCGTTGAACACTGAAGCTTTCTTT
J: TRBJ1-4; length: 12; size: few; D: NA; V: TRBV5-1; CDR3: CASSFNSEKLFF; DNA: TGCGCCAGCAGCTTTAACAGTGAAAAACTGTTTTTT
J: TRBJ2-1; length: 15; size: NA; D: TRBD2; V: TRBV5-1; CDR3: CASRGGLAGVYEQFF; DNA: TGCGCCAGCAGGGGAGGGCTAGCGGGGGTTTATGAGCAGTTCTTC
J: TRBJ2-2; length: 14; size: few; D: NA; V: TRBV5-6; CDR3: CASSLVGRAGELFF; DNA: TGTGCCAGCAGCTTGGTGGGCAGGGCCGGGGAGCTGTTTTTT
J: TRBJ2-7; length: 11; size: NA; D: NA; V: TRBV7-2; CDR3: CASSLAVEQYF; DNA: TGTGCCAGCAGCTTAGCCGTCGAGCAGTACTTC
J: TRBJ2-1; length: 17; size: NA; D: TRBD2; V: TRBV12-3/TRBV12-4; CDR3: CASSFWVAGGPMNEQFF; DNA: TGTGCCAGCAGTTTTTGGGTAGCGGGAGGGCCGATGAATGAGCAGTTCTTC
J: TRBJ2-1; length: 17; size: few; D: TRBD2; V: TRBV12-3/TRBV12-4; CDR3: CASSRGSGISSYNEQFF; DNA: TGTGCCAGCAGCCGCGGTAGCGGGATCTCCTCCTACAATGAGCAGTTCTTC
J: TRBJ1-6; length: 15; size: NA; D: NA; V: TRBV19; CDR3: CASSIAPATGSPLHF; DNA: TGTGCCAGTAGTATAGCGCCAGCCACGGGTTCACCCCTCCACTTT
J: TRBJ2-7; length: 13; size: NA; D: NA; V: TRBV20-1; CDR3: CSARAQATYEQYF; DNA: TGCAGTGCTAGAGCACAGGCCACCTACGAGCAGTACTTC
J: TRBJ2-3; length: 14; size: many; D: NA; V: TRBV7-3; CDR3: CASSLGGFTDTQYF; DNA: TGTGCCAGCAGCTTGGGGGGCTTCACAGATACGCAGTATTTT
J: TRBJ2-2; length: 14; size: NA; D: TRBD2; V: TRBV7-9; CDR3: CASSFWREDGELFF; DNA: TGTGCCAGCAGCTTTTGGCGGGAGGACGGGGAGCTGTTTTTT
J: TRBJ2-1; length: 13; size: NA; D: NA; V: TRBV5-1; CDR3: CASSMADGNEQFF; DNA: TGCGCCAGCAGCATGGCGGACGGGAATGAGCAGTTCTTC
J: TRBJ1-1; length: 13; size: few; D: NA; V: TRBV30; CDR3: CAYNVLVGAEAFF; DNA: TGTGCCTATAATGTACTAGTGGGCGCTGAAGCTTTCTTT
J: TRBJ2-1; length: 14; size: few; D: NA; V: TRBV24-1; CDR3: CAAGPTSDFNEQFF; DNA: TGTGCCGCTGGCCCCACGAGTGACTTCAATGAGCAGTTCTTC
J: TRBJ2-2; length: 11; size: NA; D: NA; V: TRBV6-5; CDR3: CASGRTGELFF; DNA: TGTGCCAGCGGTAGGACCGGGGAGCTGTTTTTT
J: TRBJ2-1; length: 15; size: NA; D: TRBD2; V: TRBV29-1; CDR3: CSVREGRGVYNEQFF; DNA: TGCAGCGTTAGGGAGGGTCGTGGGGTTTACAATGAGCAGTTCTTC
J: TRBJ1-3; length: 14; size: NA; D: NA; V: TRBV20-1; CDR3: CSARDYKSFDTIYF; DNA: TGCAGTGCTAGAGATTATAAATCGTTCGACACCATATATTTT
J: TRBJ2-5; length: 14; size: few; D: TRBD2; V: TRBV29-1; CDR3: CSAHHPAGGETQYF; DNA: TGCAGCGCCCATCACCCGGCGGGGGGGGAGACCCAGTACTTC
J: TRBJ2-5; length: 14; size: NA; D: NA; V: TRBV18; CDR3: CASSPLRSQETQYF; DNA: TGTGCCAGCTCACCACTAAGGAGCCAAGAGACCCAGTACTTC
J: TRBJ2-7; length: 18; size: few; D: NA; V: TRBV15; CDR3: CATSRKFTGLVVSYEQYF; DNA: TGTGCCACCAGCAGAAAATTTACAGGGTTGGTAGTCTCCTACGAGCAGTACTTC
J: TRBJ2-1; length: 13; size: NA; D: NA; V: TRBV11-3; CDR3: CASSLPPANEQFF; DNA: TGTGCCAGCAGCTTACCCCCCGCCAATGAGCAGTTCTTC
J: TRBJ1-5; length: 14; size: few; D: TRBD1; V: TRBV5-1; CDR3: CASSSGGSNQPQHF; DNA: TGCGCCAGCAGCTCAGGGGGAAGCAATCAGCCCCAGCATTTT
J: TRBJ2-1; length: 16; size: NA; D: TRBD2; V: TRBV12-3/TRBV12-4; CDR3: CASSLSASGGYNEQFF; DNA: TGTGCCAGCAGTTTATCCGCCAGCGGGGGGTACAATGAGCAGTTCTTC
J: TRBJ2-7; length: 14; size: NA; D: NA; V: TRBV5-6; CDR3: CASSLTGNSYEQYF; DNA: TGTGCCAGCAGCTTGACAGGGAACTCCTACGAGCAGTACTTC
J: TRBJ2-2; length: 13; size: NA; D: NA; V: TRBV7-9; CDR3: CASRAGFLGELFF; DNA: TGTGCCAGCCGGGCCGGATTCCTCGGGGAGCTGTTTTTT
J: TRBJ2-7; length: 13; size: few; D: NA; V: TRBV14; CDR3: CASSRWGTYEQYF; DNA: TGTGCCAGCAGCCGTTGGGGCACCTACGAGCAGTACTTC
J: TRBJ2-3; length: 14; size: few; D: TRBD1; V: TRBV5-1; CDR3: CASSPRGPRDTQYF; DNA: TGCGCCAGCAGCCCCAGGGGGCCCCGGGATACGCAGTATTTT
J: TRBJ1-1; length: 15; size: NA; D: NA; V: TRBV6-1; CDR3: CASSGGSTGTTEAFF; DNA: TGTGCCAGCAGTGGAGGGAGTACAGGGACAACTGAAGCTTTCTTT
J: TRBJ2-1; length: 16; size: few; D: NA; V: TRBV7-9; CDR3: CASSLRDGSSYNEQFF; DNA: TGTGCCAGCAGCTTAAGGGACGGAAGCTCCTACAATGAGCAGTTCTTC
J: TRBJ2-7; length: 16; size: NA; D: NA; V: TRBV15; CDR3: CATSREVGVRPYEQYF; DNA: TGTGCCACCAGCAGAGAGGTCGGGGTAAGACCCTACGAGCAGTACTTC
J: TRBJ2-1; length: 15; size: few; D: TRBD1; V: TRBV7-6; CDR3: CASSLDRGSLNEQFF; DNA: TGTGCCAGCAGCTTGGACAGGGGCTCTTTGAATGAGCAGTTCTTC
J: TRBJ1-1; length: 15; size: few; D: NA; V: TRBV6-1; CDR3: CASSELGVTDTEAFF; DNA: TGTGCCAGCAGTGAATTGGGGGTAACGGACACTGAAGCTTTCTTT
J: TRBJ1-1; length: 13; size: few; D: NA; V: TRBV15; CDR3: CATSRGRGAEAFF; DNA: TGTGCCACCAGCAGAGGGAGGGGCGCTGAAGCTTTCTTT
J: TRBJ2-7; length: 16; size: NA; D: TRBD2; V: TRBV4-1; CDR3: CASSQKSGAQGGEQYF; DNA: TGCGCCAGCAGCCAGAAGAGCGGGGCTCAGGGTGGCGAGCAGTACTTC
J: TRBJ2-2; length: 16; size: NA; D: TRBD2; V: TRBV12-3/TRBV12-4; CDR3: CASSLSRESGTGELFF; DNA: TGTGCCAGCAGTTTGTCGCGGGAGAGCGGTACCGGGGAGCTGTTTTTT
J: TRBJ1-1; length: 16; size: NA; D: NA; V: TRBV12-3/TRBV12-4; CDR3: CASSLPPPRVFTEAFF; DNA: TGTGCCAGCAGTTTACCGCCCCCCCGGGTGTTCACTGAAGCTTTCTTT
J: TRBJ2-7; length: 13; size: many; D: NA; V: TRBV6-2/TRBV6-3; CDR3: CASSYSSSYEQYF; DNA: TGTGCCAGCAGTTACTCCAGCTCCTACGAGCAGTACTTC
J: TRBJ1-5; length: 13; size: NA; D: NA; V: TRBV2; CDR3: CASRQGFNQPQHF; DNA: TGTGCCAGCAGACAGGGCTTCAATCAGCCCCAGCATTTT
J: TRBJ1-1; length: 14; size: NA; D: NA; V: TRBV12-3/TRBV12-4; CDR3: CASRSRALNTEAFF; DNA: TGTGCCAGCAGATCCAGGGCTTTGAACACTGAAGCTTTCTTT
J: TRBJ2-7; length: 15; size: NA; D: NA; V: TRBV4-1; CDR3: CASSQSPLGLGEQYF; DNA: TGCGCCAGCAGCCAATCTCCCTTGGGCCTCGGGGAGCAGTACTTC
J: TRBJ2-7; length: 13; size: NA; D: NA; V: TRBV27; CDR3: CASSIGPVYEQYF; DNA: TGTGCCAGCAGTATCGGGCCAGTTTACGAGCAGTACTTC